A single sample is the source of the 10 T cell receptor beta chains below, sequenced in a study of blood T cell repertoires in COVID-19. The protocol was immunoSEQ multiplex PCR, while the TCRdb copy is restricted to in-frame clones and leaves out a portion. Here the sample spans 350,000 to 400,000 clones, approximately 90% being singletons. The sequencing input was PBMCs or T cells enriched from blood (not recorded which). Receptor source: a woman between 40 and 55 years old who had been exposed to COVID-19.

A single count supports this clone. The gene calls are TRBV5-4 and TRBJ1-2; TRBD1 is a possible D gene (6 bases). Germline CDR1 and CDR2: SGHNT and YYREEE (reference sequence). The CDR3 extends over 13 amino acids. V gave up 4 bases and J gave up 6 bases, with 13 bases separating them. CDR3 in DNA: TGTGCCAGCAGCCTAACAGGGTATGATGGCTACACCTTC. Its protein is CASSLTGYDGYTF.

This chain uses TRBV27 with TRBJ2-3; 8 positions match TRBD1. There are 16 residues in the CDR3. V trimming: 7 bases; J trimming: 3 bases; junction bases outside the gene matches: 12. In germline, CDR1 is MNHEY, CDR2 SMNVEV (reference sequence). CDR3 amino acids: CASKPERTGKTDTQYF. CDR3 DNA sequence: TGTGCCAGCAAACCTGAAAGGACAGGGAAAACAGATACGCAGTATTTT.

This rearrangement joins TRBV6-5 to TRBJ2-1; possible D gene TRBD2, 5 bases. V was cut by 4 bases and J by 8 bases, with 15 bases left in between. The CDR3 is 14 amino acids. Germline CDR1 and CDR2: MNHEY and SVGAGI. CDR3: CASSSWTGFDEQFF. In DNA, the CDR3 is TGTGCCAGCAGTTCCTGGACTGGGTTTGATGAGCAGTTCTTC.

The chain combines TRBV6-5 with TRBJ2-3, with D perhaps TRBD1 (5 bases). Germline assignment: CDR1 MNHEY and CDR2 SVGAGI. Trimming removed 0 bases at V and 3 bases at J, with 13 bases between. This CDR3 has 16 residues. CDR3 sequence (DNA): TGTGCCAGCAGTTACTCGACAGCGTCGGTTACAGATACGCAGTATTTT. Translation gives CASSYSTASVTDTQYF.

CDR3 DNA sequence: TGTGCCAGCAGCTTACGGAGATCCCATGGCTACACCTTC. Encoded protein: CASSLRRSHGYTF. V gene TRBV13 combines with J gene TRBJ1-2; unclear D gene. V was cut by 2 bases and J by 6 bases, with 10 bases left in between. CDR3 length equals 13 residues. Germline V gives CDR1 PRHDT, CDR2 FYEKMQ (reference sequence).

The chain combines TRBV5-1 with TRBJ2-1, with D hard to call. Trimming took off 4 bases at V and 4 bases at J, with 15 bases between the two ends. This CDR3 is 15 amino acids long. In germline, CDR1 is SGHRS, CDR2 YFSETQ. CDR3 amino acids: CASSRPAVLYNEQFF. CDR3 nucleotide sequence: TGCGCCAGCAGCCGTCCGGCGGTTCTTTACAATGAGCAGTTCTTC. Full variable domain (missing parts from reference TRBV5-1 and TRBJ2-1): KAGVTQTPRYLIKTRGQQVTLSCSPISGHRSVSWYQQTPGQGLQFLFEYFSETQRNKGNFPGRFSGRQFSNSRSEMNVSTLELGDSALYLCASSRPAVLYNEQFFGPGTRLTVL.

This sequence joins TRBV7-2 and TRBJ2-7; the D gene is possibly TRBD2 (5 bases). This CDR3 has 18 amino acids. Germline V lookup: CDR1 SGHTA, CDR2 FQGNSA. V lost 1 base and J lost 0, with 19 bases in between. The chain's CDR3 is CASSLGLNPDRYSYEQYF. The CDR3 DNA reads as TGTGCCAGCAGCTTAGGACTAAACCCGGACCGTTACTCCTACGAGCAGTACTTC.

The chain couples TRBV5-5 to TRBJ2-7; TRBD1 aligns across 7 bases. The CDR3 consists of 14 residues. Trimming removed 1 base from V and 3 bases from J; junction bases left unmatched: 4. The germline V gene encodes CDR1 SGHKS and CDR2 YYEKEE (reference sequence). In nucleotides, the CDR3 is TGTGCCAGCAGCTTGCCCGGGACAGACTACGAGCAGTACTTC. It encodes CASSLPGTDYEQYF.

The J gene is TRBJ2-3, the V gene TRBV3-1 (or the pseudogene TRBV3-2); the D gene is possibly TRBD2 (5 bases). Germline lookup yields CDR1 LGHDT and CDR2 YNNKEL (reference sequence). Trimming took off 4 bases at V and 6 bases at J, with 17 bases between the two ends. The CDR3 runs to 15 residues. The CDR3 sequence is CASSPRAADPDTQYF. CDR3 DNA: TGTGCCAGCAGCCCCCGAGCGGCGGACCCGGATACGCAGTATTTT.

This CDR3 reads CASSRRGSGNTIYF. CDR3 nucleotide sequence: TGTGCCAGCTCCCGGCGGGGCTCTGGAAACACCATATATTTT. V usage is TRBV7-8 and J usage is TRBJ1-3; D is ambiguous. The germline V gene has CDR1 SGHVS and CDR2 FQNEAQ. V lost 8 bases and J 0 bases, leaving 11 bases between the germline ends. The CDR3 totals 14 residues.